This TCR beta chain was sequenced in a study of T cells in tumors after PD-1 blockade. About the research overall: Either cemiplimab 350 mg every 2 weeks or pembrolizumab 200 mg every 3 weeks was given. Daily vismodegib 150 mg continued in a subset of anti-PD-1-treated patients.

The table came from immunoSEQ multiplex PCR; TCRdb's copy has only in-frame clones and leaves some out. The table shows 14,000 to 15,000 clones, with approximately 80% occurring only once. Genomic DNA template from tumor biopsies or peripheral blood, 616 ng to 6,004 ng input. Study-wide findings and caveats: Blood contained about 42% of the tumor's TCR clonotypes.

Concerning this clone itself: As yet, its antigen is unknown. A junction end diverges from the germline sequence, so it may reflect a read error.

The CDR3 runs to 19 residues. CDR1 is KGHDR, CDR2 SFDVKD, per germline. The TCR comes from a human donor with basal cell carcinoma. This rearrangement joins TRBV24-1 to TRBJ2-1; D possibly corresponds to TRBD2 (7 bases). The sample was PBMCs, taken after anti-PD-1 treatment. CDR3 sequence: CPTCYGGAGEGSSYNEQFF. CDR3 nucleotide sequence: TGTCCCACCTGTTATGGGGGGGCGGGGGAGGGGAGCTCCTACAATGAGCAGTTCTTC.